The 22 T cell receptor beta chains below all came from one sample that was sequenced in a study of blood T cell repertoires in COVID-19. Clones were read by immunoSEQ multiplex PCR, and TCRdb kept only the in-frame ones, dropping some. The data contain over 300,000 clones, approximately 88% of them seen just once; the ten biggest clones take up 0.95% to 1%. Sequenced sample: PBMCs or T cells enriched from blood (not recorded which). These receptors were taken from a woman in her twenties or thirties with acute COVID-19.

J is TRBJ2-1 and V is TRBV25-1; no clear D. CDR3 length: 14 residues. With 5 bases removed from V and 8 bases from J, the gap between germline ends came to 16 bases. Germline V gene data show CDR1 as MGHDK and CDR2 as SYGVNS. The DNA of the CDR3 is TGTGCCAGCAGTACAGCCGAAAAAGGATATGAGCAGTTCTTC. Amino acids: CASSTAEKGYEQFF.

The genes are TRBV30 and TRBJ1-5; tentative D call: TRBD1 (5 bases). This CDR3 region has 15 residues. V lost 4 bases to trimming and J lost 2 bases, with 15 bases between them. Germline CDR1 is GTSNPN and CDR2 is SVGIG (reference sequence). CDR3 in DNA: TGTGCCTGGAATTCGGGGGAAGTCCGCAATCAGCCCCAGCATTTT. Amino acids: CAWNSGEVRNQPQHF. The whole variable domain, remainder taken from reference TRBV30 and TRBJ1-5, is SQTIHQWPATLVQPVGSPLSLECTVEGTSNPNLYWYRQAAGRGLQLLFYSVGIGQISSEVPQNLSASRPQDRQFILSSKKLLLSDSGFYLCAWNSGEVRNQPQHFGDGTRLSIL.

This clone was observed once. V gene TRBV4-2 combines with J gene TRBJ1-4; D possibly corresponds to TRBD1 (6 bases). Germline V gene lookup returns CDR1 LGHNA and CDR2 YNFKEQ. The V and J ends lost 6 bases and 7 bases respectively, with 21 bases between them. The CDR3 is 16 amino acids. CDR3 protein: CASRDGGPQPGEKLFF. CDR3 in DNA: TGTGCCAGCAGGGACGGGGGGCCGCAACCAGGTGAAAAACTGTTTTTT.

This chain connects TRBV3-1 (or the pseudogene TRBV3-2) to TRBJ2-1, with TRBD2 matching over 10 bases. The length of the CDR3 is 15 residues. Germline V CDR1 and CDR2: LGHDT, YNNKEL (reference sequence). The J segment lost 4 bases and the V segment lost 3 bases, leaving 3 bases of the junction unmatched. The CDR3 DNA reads TGTGCCAGCAGCCACTCACTAGCGGGGTACAATGAGCAGTTCTTC. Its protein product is CASSHSLAGYNEQFF.

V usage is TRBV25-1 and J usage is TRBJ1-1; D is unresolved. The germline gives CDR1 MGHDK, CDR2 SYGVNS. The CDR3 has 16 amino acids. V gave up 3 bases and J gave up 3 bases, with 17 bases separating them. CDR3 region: CASSEREVAGYTEAFF. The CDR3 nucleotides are TGTGCCAGCAGTGAGAGGGAGGTGGCAGGATACACTGAAGCTTTCTTT.

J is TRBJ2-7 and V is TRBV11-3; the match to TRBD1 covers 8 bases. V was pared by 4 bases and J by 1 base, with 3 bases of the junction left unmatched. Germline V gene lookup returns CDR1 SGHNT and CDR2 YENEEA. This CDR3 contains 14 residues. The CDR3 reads CASSSGQGSYEQYF. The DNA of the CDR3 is TGTGCCAGCAGCTCCGGACAGGGTTCCTACGAGCAGTACTTC. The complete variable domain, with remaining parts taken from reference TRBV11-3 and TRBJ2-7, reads EAGVVQSPRYKIIEKKQPVAFWCNPISGHNTLYWYLQNLGQGPELLIRYENEEAVDDSQLPKDRFSAERLKGVDSTLKIQPAELGDSAVYLCASSSGQGSYEQYFGPGTRLTVT.

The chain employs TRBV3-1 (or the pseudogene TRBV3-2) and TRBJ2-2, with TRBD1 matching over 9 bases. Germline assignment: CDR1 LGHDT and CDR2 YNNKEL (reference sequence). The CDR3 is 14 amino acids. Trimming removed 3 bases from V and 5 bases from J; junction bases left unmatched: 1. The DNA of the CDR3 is TGTGCCAGCAGCCAGGGGACAGGGACCGGGGAGCTGTTTTTT. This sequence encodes CASSQGTGTGELFF.

DNA of the CDR3: TGTGCCAGCAGCCCACAGGGAACCTCCTACAATGAGCAGTTCTTC. It translates to CASSPQGTSYNEQFF. This rearrangement joins TRBV5-8 to TRBJ2-1; D is perhaps TRBD1 (6 bases). V was pared by 4 bases and J by 0 bases, with 11 bases between. The length of the CDR3 is 15 residues. CDR1 and CDR2 (germline): SGHTS, YDEGEE.

The CDR3: CASSQGASGAAEQFF. DNA for the CDR3: TGTGCCAGCAGCCAAGGGGCTAGCGGGGCAGCTGAGCAGTTCTTC. This chain links TRBV3-1 (or the pseudogene TRBV3-2) with TRBJ2-1, with 9 bases lining up with TRBD2. CDR3 size: 15 residues. After removal of 1 base from V and 9 bases from J, the junction contained 7 bases not matched to a gene. The germline CDR1 and CDR2 sequences are LGHDT and YNNKEL (reference sequence).

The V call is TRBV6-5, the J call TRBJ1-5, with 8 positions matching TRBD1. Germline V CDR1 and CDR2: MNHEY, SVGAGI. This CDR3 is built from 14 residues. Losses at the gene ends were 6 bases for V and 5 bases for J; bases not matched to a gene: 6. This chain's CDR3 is CASRSRQGHQPQHF. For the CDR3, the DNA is TGTGCCAGCAGGTCCCGACAGGGGCATCAGCCCCAGCATTTT.

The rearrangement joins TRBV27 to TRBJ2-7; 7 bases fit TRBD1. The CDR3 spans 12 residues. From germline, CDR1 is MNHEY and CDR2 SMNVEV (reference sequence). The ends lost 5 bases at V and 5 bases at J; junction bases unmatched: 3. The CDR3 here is CASSGQAHEQYF. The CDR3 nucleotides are TGTGCCAGCAGTGGACAGGCCCACGAGCAGTACTTC.

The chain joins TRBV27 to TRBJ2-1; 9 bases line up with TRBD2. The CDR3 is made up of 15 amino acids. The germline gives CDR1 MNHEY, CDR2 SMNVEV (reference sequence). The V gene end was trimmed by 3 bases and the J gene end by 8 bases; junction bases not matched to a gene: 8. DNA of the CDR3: TGTGCCAGCAGTTTCGGTGCGGGGGGGCACGATGAGCAGTTCTTC. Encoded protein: CASSFGAGGHDEQFF.

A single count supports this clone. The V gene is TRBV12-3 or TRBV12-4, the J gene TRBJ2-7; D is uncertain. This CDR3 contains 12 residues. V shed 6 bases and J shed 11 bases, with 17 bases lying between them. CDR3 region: CASSHGADAEYF. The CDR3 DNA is TGTGCCAGCAGCCACGGAGCTGATGCCGAGTACTTC.

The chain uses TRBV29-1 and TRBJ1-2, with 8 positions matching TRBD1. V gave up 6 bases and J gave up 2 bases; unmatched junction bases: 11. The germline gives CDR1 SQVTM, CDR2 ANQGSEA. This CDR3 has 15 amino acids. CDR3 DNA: TGCAGCGTAACCAGGGGGCGCGATCCAAACTATGGCTACACCTTC. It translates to CSVTRGRDPNYGYTF.

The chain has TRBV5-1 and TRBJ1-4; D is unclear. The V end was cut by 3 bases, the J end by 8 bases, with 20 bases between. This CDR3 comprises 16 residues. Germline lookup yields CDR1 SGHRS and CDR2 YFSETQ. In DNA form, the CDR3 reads TGCGCCAGCAGCTACGTAACCTCTTCGTCGGTGGAAAAACTGTTTTTT. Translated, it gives CASSYVTSSSVEKLFF.

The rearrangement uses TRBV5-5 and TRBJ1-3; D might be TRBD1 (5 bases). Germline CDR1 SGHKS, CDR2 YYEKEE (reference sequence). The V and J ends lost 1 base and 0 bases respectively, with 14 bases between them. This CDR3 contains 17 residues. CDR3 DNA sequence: TGTGCCAGCAGCTTGTCGCGGGACGGCCTCTCTGGAAACACCATATATTTT. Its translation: CASSLSRDGLSGNTIYF.

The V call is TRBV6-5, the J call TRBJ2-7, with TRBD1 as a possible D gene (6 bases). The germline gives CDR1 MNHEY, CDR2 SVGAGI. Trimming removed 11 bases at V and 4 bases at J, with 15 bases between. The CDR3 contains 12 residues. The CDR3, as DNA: TGTGCCTCCGCGAACAGGGAGTACGAGCAGTACTTC. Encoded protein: CASANREYEQYF.

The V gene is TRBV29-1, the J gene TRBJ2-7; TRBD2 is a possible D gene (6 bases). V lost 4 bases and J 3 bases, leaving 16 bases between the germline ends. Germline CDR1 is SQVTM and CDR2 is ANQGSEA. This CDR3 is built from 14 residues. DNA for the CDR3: TGCAGCGTTGTTGGGGGGTTCAAGGGCTACGAGCAGTACTTC. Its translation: CSVVGGFKGYEQYF.

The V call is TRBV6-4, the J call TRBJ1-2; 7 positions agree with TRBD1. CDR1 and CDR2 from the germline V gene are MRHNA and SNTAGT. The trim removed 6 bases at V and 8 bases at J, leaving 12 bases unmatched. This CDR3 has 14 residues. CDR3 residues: CASSSGTALGGYTF. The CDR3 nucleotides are TGTGCCAGCAGCTCCGGGACAGCTTTAGGCGGCTACACCTTC.

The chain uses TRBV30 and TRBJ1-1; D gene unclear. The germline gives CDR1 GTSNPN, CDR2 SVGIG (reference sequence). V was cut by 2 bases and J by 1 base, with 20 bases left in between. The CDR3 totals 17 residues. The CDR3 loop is CAWSPREGFFRNTEAFF. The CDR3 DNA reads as TGTGCCTGGAGTCCCCGGGAAGGATTTTTTCGGAACACTGAAGCTTTCTTT.

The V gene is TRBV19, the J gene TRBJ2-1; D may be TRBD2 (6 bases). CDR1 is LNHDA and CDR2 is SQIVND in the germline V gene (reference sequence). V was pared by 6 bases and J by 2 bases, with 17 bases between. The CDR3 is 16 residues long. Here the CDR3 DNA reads TGTGCCAGTAGCGGGGGTAAGGGGATCCCCTACAATGAGCAGTTCTTC. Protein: CASSGGKGIPYNEQFF.

In DNA form, the CDR3 reads TGTGCCAGTAGACCCAGGACAGGCCCCAATCAGCCCCAGCATTTT. As protein: CASRPRTGPNQPQHF. The chain combines TRBV19 with TRBJ1-5, with 7 bases identical to TRBD1. Trimming at V came to 6 bases and at J to 3 bases, leaving 8 bases not matched to a gene. Germline V lookup: CDR1 LNHDA, CDR2 SQIVND (reference sequence). This CDR3 has 15 amino acids.